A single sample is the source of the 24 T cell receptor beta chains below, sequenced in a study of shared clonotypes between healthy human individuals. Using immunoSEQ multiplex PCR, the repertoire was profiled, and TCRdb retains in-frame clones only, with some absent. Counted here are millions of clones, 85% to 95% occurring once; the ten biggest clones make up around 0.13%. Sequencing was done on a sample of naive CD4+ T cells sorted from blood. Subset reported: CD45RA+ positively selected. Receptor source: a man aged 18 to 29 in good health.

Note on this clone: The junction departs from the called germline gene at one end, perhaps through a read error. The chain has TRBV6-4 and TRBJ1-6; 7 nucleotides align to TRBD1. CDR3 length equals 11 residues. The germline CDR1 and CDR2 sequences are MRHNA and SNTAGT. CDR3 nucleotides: TGTGCCAGCAGAACCGGGACAGTCGAGGCCTTT. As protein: CASRTGTVEAF.

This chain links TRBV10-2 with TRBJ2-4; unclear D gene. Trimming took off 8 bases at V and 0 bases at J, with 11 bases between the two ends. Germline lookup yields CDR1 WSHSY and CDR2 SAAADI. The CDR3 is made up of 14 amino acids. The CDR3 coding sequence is TGCGCCAGCGGACCAGGAGTAGCCAAAAACATTCAGTACTTC. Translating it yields CASGPGVAKNIQYF.

The CDR3 DNA reads as TGTGCCAGCAGCCACAGGGGGAGGCAAGAGACCCAGTACTTC. It is translated as CASSHRGRQETQYF. V gene TRBV7-2 combines with J gene TRBJ2-5, with 8 bases lining up with TRBD1. Trimming at V came to 5 bases and at J to 2 bases, leaving 4 bases not matched to a gene. The CDR3 has 14 amino acids. Germline-derived CDR1 and CDR2 are SGHTA and FQGNSA.

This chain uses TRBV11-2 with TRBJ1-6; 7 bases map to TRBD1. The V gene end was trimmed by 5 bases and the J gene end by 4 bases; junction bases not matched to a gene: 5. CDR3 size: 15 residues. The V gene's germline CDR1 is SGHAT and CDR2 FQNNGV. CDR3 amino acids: CASSLRDSYNSPLHF. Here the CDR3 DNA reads TGTGCCAGCAGCCTACGGGACAGTTATAATTCACCCCTCCACTTT.

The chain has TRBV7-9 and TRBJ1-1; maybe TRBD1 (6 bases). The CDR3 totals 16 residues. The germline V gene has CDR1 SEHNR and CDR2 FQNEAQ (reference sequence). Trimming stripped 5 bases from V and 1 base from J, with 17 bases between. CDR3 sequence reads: CASSQGAGTSNTEAFF. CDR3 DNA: TGTGCCAGCAGCCAAGGGGCCGGGACATCGAACACTGAAGCTTTCTTT.

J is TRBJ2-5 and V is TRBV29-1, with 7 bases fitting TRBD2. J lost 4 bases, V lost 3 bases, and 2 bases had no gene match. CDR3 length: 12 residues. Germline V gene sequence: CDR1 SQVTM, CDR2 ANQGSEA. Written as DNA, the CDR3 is TGCAGCGTTGACCCGGGAGGAGAGACCCAGTACTTC. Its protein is CSVDPGGETQYF.

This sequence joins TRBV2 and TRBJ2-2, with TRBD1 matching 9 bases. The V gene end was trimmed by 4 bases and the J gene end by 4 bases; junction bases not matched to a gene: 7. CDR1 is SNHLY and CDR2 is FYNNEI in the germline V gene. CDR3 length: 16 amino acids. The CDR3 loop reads CASSGRQGVVTGELFF. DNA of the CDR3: TGTGCCAGCAGTGGACGACAGGGGGTTGTCACCGGGGAGCTGTTTTTT.

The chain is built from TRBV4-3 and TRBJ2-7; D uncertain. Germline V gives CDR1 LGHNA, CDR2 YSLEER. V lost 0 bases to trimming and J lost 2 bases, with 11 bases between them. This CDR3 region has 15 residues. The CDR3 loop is CASSQELGSAYEQYF. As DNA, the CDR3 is TGCGCCAGCAGCCAAGAATTGGGTTCGGCCTACGAGCAGTACTTC.

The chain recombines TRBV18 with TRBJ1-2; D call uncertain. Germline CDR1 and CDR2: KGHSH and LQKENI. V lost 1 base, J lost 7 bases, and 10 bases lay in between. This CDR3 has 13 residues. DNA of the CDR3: TGTGCCAGCTCACCACGATCTTCCTCTGGCTACACCTTC. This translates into CASSPRSSSGYTF.

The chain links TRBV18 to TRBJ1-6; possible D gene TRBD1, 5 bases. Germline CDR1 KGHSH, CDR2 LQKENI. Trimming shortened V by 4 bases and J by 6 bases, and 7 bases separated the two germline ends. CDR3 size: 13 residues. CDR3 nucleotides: TGTGCCAGCTCACGACAGATTAATTCACCCCTCCACTTT. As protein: CASSRQINSPLHF.

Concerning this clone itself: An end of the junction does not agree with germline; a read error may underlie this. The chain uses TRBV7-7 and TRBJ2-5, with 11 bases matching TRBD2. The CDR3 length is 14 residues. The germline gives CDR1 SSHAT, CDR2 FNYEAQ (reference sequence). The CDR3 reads CASSFGLAGETQYF. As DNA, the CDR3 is TGTGCTAGCAGCTTTGGACTAGCGGGAGAGACCCAGTACTTC.

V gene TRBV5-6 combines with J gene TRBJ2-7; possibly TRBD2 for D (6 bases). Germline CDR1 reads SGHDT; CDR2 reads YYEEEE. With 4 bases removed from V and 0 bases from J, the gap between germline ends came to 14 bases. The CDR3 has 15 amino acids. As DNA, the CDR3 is TGTGCCAGCAGCGCGTTGGGCGGGAACTCCTACGAGCAGTACTTC. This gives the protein CASSALGGNSYEQYF.

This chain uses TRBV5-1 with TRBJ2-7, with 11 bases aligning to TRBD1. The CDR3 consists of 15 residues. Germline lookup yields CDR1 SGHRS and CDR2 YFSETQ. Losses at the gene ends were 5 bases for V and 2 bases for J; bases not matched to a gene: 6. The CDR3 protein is CASSDTGQGAYEQYF. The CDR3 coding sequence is TGCGCCAGCAGTGATACGGGACAGGGGGCCTACGAGCAGTACTTC.

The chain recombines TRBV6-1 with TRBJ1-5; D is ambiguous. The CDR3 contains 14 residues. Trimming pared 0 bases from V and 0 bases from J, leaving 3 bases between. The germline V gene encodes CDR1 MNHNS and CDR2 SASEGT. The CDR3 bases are TGTGCCAGCAGTGAAGCCCGTAGCAATCAGCCCCAGCATTTT. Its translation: CASSEARSNQPQHF.

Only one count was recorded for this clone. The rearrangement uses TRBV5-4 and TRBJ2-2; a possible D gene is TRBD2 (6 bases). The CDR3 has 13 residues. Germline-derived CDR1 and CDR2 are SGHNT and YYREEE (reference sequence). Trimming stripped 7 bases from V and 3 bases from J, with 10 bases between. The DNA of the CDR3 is TGTGCCAGCGTTAGGAGGGACACCGGGGAGCTGTTTTTT. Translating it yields CASVRRDTGELFF. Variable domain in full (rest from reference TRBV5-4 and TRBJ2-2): ETGVTQSPTHLIKTRGQQVTLRCSSQSGHNTVSWYQQALGQGPQFIFQYYREEENGRGNFPPRFSGLQFPNYSSELNVNALELDDSALYLCASVRRDTGELFFGEGSRLTVL.

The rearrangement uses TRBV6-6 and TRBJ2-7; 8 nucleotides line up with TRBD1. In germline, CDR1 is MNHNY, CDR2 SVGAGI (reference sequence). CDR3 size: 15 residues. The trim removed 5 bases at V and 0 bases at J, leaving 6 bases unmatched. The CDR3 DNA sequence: TGTGCCAGCAGTGGACAGGGCGGAGGCTCCTACGAGCAGTACTTC. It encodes CASSGQGGGSYEQYF.

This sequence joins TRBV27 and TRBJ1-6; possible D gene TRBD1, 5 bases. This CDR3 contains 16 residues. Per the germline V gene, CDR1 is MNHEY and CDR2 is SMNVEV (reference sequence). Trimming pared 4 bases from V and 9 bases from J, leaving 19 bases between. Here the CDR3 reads CASSCQRTIGVSPLHF. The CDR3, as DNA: TGTGCCAGCAGTTGCCAAAGGACAATTGGAGTTTCACCCCTCCACTTT.

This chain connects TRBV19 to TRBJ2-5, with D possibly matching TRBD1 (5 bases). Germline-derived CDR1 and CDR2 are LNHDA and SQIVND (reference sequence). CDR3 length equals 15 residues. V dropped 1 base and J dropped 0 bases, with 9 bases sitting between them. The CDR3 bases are TGTGCCAGTAGTATAGGAGCAGGGTACCAAGAGACCCAGTACTTC. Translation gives CASSIGAGYQETQYF.

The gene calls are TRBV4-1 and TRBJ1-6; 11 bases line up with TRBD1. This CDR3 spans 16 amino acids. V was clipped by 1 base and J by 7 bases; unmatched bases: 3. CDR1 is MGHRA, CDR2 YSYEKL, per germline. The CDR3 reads CASSQAGQGVNSPLHF. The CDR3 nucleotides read TGCGCCAGCAGCCAAGCGGGACAGGGGGTAAATTCACCCCTCCACTTT.

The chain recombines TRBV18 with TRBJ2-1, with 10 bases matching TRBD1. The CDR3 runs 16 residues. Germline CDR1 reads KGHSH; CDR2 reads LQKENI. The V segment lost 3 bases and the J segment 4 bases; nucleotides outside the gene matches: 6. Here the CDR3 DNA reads TGTGCCAGCTCACCCGGACAGGGGGTGGGTTACAATGAGCAGTTCTTC. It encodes CASSPGQGVGYNEQFF.

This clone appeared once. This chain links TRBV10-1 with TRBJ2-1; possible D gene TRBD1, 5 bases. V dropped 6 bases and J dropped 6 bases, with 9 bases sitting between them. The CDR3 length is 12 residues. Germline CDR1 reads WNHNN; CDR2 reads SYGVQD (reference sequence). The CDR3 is CASSRAGNEQFF. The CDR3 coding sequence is TGCGCCAGCAGCAGGGCAGGCAATGAGCAGTTCTTC.

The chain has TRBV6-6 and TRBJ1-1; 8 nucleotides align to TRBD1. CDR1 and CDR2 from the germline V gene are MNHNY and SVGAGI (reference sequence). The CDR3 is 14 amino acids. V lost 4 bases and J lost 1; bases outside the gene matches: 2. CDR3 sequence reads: CASSFQGANTEAFF. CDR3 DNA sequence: TGTGCCAGCAGTTTCCAGGGGGCGAACACTGAAGCTTTCTTT.

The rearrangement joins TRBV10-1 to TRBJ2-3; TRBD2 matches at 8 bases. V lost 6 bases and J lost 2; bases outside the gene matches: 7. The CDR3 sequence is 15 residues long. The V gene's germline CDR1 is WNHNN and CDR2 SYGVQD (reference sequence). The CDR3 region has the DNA TGCGCCAGCAGAGGAGGTAGCGGGGACACAGATACGCAGTATTTT. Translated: CASRGGSGDTDTQYF.

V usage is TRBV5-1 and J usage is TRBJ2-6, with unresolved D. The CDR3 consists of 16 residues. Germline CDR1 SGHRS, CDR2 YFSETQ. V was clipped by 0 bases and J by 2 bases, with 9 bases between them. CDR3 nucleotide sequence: TGCGCCAGCAGCTTGGGCGGTAGCACTGGGGCCAACGTCCTGACTTTC. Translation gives CASSLGGSTGANVLTF.